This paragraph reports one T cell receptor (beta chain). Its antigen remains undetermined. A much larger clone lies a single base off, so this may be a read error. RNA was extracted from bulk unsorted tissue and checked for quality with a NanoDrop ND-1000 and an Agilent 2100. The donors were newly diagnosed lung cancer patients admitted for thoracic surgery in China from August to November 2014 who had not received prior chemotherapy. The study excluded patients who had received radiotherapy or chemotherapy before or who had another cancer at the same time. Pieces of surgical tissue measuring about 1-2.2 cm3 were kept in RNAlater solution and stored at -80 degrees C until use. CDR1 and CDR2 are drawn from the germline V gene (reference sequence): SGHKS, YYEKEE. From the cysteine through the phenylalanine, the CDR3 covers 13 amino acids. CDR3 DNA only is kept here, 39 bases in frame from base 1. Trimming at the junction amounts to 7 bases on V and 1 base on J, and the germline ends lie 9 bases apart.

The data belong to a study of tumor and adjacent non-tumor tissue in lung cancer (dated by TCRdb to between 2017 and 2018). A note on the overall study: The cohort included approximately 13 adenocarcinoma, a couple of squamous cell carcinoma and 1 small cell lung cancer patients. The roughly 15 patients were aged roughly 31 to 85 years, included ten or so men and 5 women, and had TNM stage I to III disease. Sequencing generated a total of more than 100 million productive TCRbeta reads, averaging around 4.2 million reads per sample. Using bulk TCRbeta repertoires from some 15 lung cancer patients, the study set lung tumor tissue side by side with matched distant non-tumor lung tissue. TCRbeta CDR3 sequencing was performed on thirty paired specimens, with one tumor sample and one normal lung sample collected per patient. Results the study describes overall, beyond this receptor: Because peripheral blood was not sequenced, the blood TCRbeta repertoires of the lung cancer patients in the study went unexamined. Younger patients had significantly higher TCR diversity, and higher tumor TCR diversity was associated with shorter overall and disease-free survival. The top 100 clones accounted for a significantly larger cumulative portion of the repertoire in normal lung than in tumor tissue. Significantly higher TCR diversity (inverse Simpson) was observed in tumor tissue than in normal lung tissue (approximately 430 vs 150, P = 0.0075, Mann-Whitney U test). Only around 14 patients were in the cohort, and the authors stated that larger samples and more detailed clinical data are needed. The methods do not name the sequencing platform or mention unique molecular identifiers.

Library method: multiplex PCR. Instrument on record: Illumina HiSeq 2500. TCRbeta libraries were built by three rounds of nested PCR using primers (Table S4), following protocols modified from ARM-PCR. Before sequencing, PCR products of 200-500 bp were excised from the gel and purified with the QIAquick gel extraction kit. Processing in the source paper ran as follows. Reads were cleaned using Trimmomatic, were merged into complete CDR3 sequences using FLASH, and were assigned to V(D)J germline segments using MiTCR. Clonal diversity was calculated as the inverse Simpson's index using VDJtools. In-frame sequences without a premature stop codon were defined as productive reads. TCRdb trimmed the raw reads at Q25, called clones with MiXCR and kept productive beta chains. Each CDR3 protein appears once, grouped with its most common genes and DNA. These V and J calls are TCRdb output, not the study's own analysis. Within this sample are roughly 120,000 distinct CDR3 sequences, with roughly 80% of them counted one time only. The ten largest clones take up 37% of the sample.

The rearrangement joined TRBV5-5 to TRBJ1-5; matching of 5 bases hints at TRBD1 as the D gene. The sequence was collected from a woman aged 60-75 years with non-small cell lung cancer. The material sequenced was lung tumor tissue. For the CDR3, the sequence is CASGRDSNQPQHF. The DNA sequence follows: TGTGCCAGCGGCCGGGACAGCAATCAGCCCCAGCATTTT.